This TCR beta chain was observed in a study of OX40 agonist ivuxolimab in advanced cancers. Turning to the study itself: A history of anti-PD-1, anti-PD-L1 or anti-CTLA-4 therapy was acceptable, and 40% to 45% had some. Study-wide results and limits: On average, a greater number of expanded clones characterised CD8+ T cells relative to CD4+.

It was autoimmune disease history or systemic immunosuppression that excluded patients. The CDR3 has 16 residues. V lost 3 bases to trimming and J lost 5 bases, with 16 bases between them. The germline CDR1 and CDR2 sequences are SEHNR and FQNEAQ (reference sequence). This clone was seen only a few times. The antigen is not known. The repertoire was sequenced with immunoSEQ multiplex PCR; TCRdb's copy has only in-frame clones and lacks some. In the table there are about 66,000 clones, about four fifths of which are singletons. The rearrangement links TRBV7-9 to TRBJ2-2, with D uncertain. The clonotype originates from an adult with an advanced solid tumor such as melanoma, head and neck, liver or kidney cancer. Specimen: CD4+ or CD8+ T cells sorted from blood, collected in a trial of the OX40 agonist ivuxolimab. CDR3 protein: CASSFYGLRFTGELFF. DNA of the CDR3: TGTGCCAGCAGCTTTTACGGCCTCCGATTTACCGGGGAGCTGTTTTTT.